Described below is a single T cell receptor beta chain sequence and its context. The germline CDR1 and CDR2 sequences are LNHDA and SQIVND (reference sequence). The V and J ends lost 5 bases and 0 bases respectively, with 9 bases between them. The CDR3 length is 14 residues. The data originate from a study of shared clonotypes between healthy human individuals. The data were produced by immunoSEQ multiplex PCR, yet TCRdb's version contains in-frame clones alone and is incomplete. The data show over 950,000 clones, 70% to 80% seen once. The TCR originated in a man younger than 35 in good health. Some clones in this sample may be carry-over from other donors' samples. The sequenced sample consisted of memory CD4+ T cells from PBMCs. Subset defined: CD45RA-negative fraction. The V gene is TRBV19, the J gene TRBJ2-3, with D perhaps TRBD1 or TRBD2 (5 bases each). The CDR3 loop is CASSLRDSTDTQYF. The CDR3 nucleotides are TGTGCCAGTAGTCTACGGGACAGCACAGATACGCAGTATTTT.